The rows below give T cell receptor beta chains drawn from one sample of a study of shared clonotypes between healthy human individuals. The assay was immunoSEQ multiplex PCR, and TCRdb's table has in-frame clones only and misses some. The table lists about 490,000 clones, 70% to 80% of them singletons. The sequenced sample was PBMCs. These receptors all come from a woman aged 40 to 55 in good health. Some clones in this sample may be carry-over from other donors' samples. Both conserved end residues are part of each CDR3. D genes are given only for firm matches. Some rows mark clone size as missing; the rest say once, few, many or name a class of expanded clone.

v_gene,d_gene,abundance,j_gene,CDR3nt,CDR3aa
TRBV6-1,TRBD1,NA,TRBJ2-2,TGTGCCAGCCTCGGACAGGGGGGCGGGGAGCTGTTTTTT,CASLGQGGGELFF
TRBV28,NA,NA,TRBJ2-7,TGTGCCAGCAGTTTAGGACAGTACGAGCAGTACTTC,CASSLGQYEQYF
TRBV30,TRBD1,NA,TRBJ1-1,TGTGCCTGGAGTGCGGACCGGGACAGAGAAGCTTTCTTT,CAWSADRDREAFF
TRBV19,NA,NA,TRBJ2-1,TGTGCCAGTAGCGCCGGGCCCTACAATGAGCAGTTCTTC,CASSAGPYNEQFF
TRBV5-1,NA,NA,TRBJ2-2,TGCGCCAGCAGCTTCACGGGGCTAAAGGACTCAAACACCGGGGAGCTGTTTTTT,CASSFTGLKDSNTGELFF
TRBV29-1,TRBD1,NA,TRBJ2-7,TGCAGCGTCGAGAGCCGGGACAGGGTTGCCTACGAGCAGTACTTC,CSVESRDRVAYEQYF
TRBV7-9,NA,NA,TRBJ2-1,TGTGCCAGCAGCTTAGAAGCTAGCGAGGTCTACAATGAGCAGTTCTTC,CASSLEASEVYNEQFF
TRBV4-2,NA,NA,TRBJ2-5,TGTGCCAGCAGCCAAGACTACAGGGAAGGGGAGACCCAGTACTTC,CASSQDYREGETQYF
TRBV30,NA,NA,TRBJ1-4,TGTGCCTGGAGTGAATCAACCGGGTTCCTGTTTTTT,CAWSESTGFLFF
TRBV7-9,TRBD2,few,TRBJ2-3,TGTGCCAGCACGGGAGGGGGGAAGGTCACAGATACGCAGTATTTT,CASTGGGKVTDTQYF
TRBV11-2,NA,NA,TRBJ2-1,TGTGCCAGCAGCGCAGCAACGAGCTCCTACAATGAGCAGTTCTTC,CASSAATSSYNEQFF
TRBV5-1,TRBD1,NA,TRBJ2-2,TGCGCCAGCAGCTTTGGCACCCAACAGGGGACCGGGGAGCTGTTTTTT,CASSFGTQQGTGELFF
TRBV19,NA,NA,TRBJ1-4,TGTGCCAGTAGTATTTGGGGAGGGCTACCTGAAAAACTGTTTTTT,CASSIWGGLPEKLFF
TRBV7-9,NA,once,TRBJ2-5,TGTGCCAGCAGCCCTATTAGGTCCGGACTGTCTTCCCAAGAGACCCAGTACTTC,CASSPIRSGLSSQETQYF